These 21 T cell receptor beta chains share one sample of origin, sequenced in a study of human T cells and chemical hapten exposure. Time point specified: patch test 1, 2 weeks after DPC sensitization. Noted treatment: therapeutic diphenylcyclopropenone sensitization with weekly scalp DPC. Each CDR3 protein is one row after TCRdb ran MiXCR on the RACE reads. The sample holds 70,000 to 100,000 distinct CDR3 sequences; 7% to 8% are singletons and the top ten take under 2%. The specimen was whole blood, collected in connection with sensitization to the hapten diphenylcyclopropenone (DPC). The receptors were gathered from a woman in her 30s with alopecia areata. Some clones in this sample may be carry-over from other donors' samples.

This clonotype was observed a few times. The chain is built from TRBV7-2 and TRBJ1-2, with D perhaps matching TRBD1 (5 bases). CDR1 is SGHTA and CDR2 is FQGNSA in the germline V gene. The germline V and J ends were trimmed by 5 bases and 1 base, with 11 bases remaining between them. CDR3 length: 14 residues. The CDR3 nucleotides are TGTGCCAGCAGCCACTTGGGGGGTAACTATGGCTACACCTTC. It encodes CASSHLGGNYGYTF. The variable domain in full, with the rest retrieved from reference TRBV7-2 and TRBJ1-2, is GAGVSQSPSNKVTEKGKDVELRCDPISGHTALYWYRQSLGQGLEFLIYFQGNSAPDKSGLPSDRFSAERTGGSVSTLTIQRTQQEDSAVYLCASSHLGGNYGYTFGSGTRLTVV.

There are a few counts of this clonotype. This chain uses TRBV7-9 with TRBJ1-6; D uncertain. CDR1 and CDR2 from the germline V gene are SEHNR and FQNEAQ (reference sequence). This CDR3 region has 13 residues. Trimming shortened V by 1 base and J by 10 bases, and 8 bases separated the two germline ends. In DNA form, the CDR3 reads TGTGCCAGCAGCTTAGATCTGGGATCACCCCTCCACTTT. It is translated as CASSLDLGSPLHF. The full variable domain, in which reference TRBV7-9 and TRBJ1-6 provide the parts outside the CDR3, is DTGVSQNPRHKITKRGQNVTFRCDPISEHNRLYWYRQTLGQGPEFLTYFQNEAQLEKSRLLSDRFSAERPKGSFSTLEIQRTEQGDSAMYLCASSLDLGSPLHFGNGTRLTVT.

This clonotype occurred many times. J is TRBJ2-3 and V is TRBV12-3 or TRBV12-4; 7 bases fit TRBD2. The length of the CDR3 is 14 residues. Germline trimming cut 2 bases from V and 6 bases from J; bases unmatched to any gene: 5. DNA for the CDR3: TGTGCCAGCAGTTTATTCGGGGGGTCCGATACGCAGTATTTT. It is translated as CASSLFGGSDTQYF.

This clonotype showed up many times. CDR3 protein: CASSQRGDSGADTQYF. The CDR3 bases are TGTGCCAGCAGCCAGAGGGGTGACAGTGGGGCAGATACGCAGTATTTT. The chain employs TRBV4-2 and TRBJ2-3; D may be TRBD1 or TRBD2 (5 bases each). The V gene's germline CDR1 is LGHNA and CDR2 YNFKEQ. The CDR3 totals 16 residues. V was cut by 3 bases and J by 4 bases, with 17 bases left in between.

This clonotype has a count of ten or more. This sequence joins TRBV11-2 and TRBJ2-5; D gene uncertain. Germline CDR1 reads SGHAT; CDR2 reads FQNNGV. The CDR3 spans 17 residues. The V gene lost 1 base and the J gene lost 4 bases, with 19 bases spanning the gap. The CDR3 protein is CASSLGSGELVRETQYF. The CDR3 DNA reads TGTGCCAGCAGCTTAGGCTCAGGTGAACTTGTACGAGAGACCCAGTACTTC.

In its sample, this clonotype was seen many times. The CDR3, as DNA: TGTGCCAGCAGCCCGCGGGGGGGCGAATACAATGAGCAGTTCTTC. This codes for CASSPRGGEYNEQFF. The chain employs TRBV7-9 and TRBJ2-1; 9 nucleotides align to TRBD2. Germline V gene data show CDR1 as SEHNR and CDR2 as FQNEAQ (reference sequence). V lost 5 bases, J lost 4 bases, and 6 bases stayed unmatched. The CDR3 loop spans 15 amino acids. Based on the CDR3 plus reference TRBV7-9 and TRBJ2-1, the full variable domain is DTGVSQNPRHKITKRGQNVTFRCDPISEHNRLYWYRQTLGQGPEFLTYFQNEAQLEKSRLLSDRFSAERPKGSFSTLEIQRTEQGDSAMYLCASSPRGGEYNEQFFGPGTRLTVL.

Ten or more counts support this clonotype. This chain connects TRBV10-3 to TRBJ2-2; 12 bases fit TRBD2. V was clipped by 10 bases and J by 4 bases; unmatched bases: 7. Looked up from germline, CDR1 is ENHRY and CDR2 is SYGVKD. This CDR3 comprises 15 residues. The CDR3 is CATRLAGDGTGELFF. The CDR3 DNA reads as TGTGCCACTAGACTAGCGGGGGACGGCACCGGGGAGCTGTTTTTT.

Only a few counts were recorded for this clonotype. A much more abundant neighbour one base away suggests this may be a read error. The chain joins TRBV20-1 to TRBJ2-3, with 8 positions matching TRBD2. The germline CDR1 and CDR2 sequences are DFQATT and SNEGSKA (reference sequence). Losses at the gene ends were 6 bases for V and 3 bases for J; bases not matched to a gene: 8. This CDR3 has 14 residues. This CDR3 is CSAQPGLGTDTQYF. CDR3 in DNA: TGCAGTGCCCAACCGGGACTAGGAACAGATACGCAGTATTTT.

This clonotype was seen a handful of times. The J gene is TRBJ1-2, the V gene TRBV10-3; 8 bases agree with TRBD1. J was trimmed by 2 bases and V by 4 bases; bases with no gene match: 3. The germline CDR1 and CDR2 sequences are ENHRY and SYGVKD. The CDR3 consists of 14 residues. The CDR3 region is CAISASGGNYGYTF. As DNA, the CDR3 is TGTGCCATCAGTGCGTCAGGGGGCAACTATGGCTACACCTTC.

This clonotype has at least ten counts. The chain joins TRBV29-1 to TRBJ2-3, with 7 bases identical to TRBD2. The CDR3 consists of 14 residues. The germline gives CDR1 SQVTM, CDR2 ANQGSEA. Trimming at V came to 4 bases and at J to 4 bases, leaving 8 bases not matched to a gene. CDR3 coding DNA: TGCAGCGTTGGTACAGCGGGGTACCCAGATACGCAGTATTTT. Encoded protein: CSVGTAGYPDTQYF.

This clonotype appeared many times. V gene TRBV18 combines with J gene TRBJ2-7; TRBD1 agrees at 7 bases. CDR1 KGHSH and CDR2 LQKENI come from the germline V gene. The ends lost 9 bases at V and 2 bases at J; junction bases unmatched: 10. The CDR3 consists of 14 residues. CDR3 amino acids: CASKQGTDAYEQYF. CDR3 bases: TGTGCCAGTAAACAGGGGACGGACGCCTACGAGCAGTACTTC.

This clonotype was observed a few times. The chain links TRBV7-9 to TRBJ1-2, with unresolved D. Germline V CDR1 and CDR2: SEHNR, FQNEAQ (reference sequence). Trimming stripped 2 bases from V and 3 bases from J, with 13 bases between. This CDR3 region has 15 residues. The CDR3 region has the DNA TGTGCCAGCAGCTTAACGGCGCCAGCTGACTATGGCTACACCTTC. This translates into CASSLTAPADYGYTF. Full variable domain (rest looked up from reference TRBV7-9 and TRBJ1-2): DTGVSQNPRHKITKRGQNVTFRCDPISEHNRLYWYRQTLGQGPEFLTYFQNEAQLEKSRLLSDRFSAERPKGSFSTLEIQRTEQGDSAMYLCASSLTAPADYGYTFGSGTRLTVV.

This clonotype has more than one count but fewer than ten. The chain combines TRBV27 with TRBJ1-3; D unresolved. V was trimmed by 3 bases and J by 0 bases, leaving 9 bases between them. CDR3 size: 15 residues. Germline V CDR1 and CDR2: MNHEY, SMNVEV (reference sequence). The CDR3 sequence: CASSFSFGSGNTIYF. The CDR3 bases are TGTGCCAGCAGTTTTAGTTTTGGCTCTGGAAACACCATATATTTT.

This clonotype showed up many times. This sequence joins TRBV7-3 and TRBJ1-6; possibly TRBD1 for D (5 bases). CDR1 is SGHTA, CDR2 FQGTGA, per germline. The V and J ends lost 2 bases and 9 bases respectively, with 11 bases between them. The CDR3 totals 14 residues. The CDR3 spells CASSLDQGFSPLHF. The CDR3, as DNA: TGTGCCAGCAGCTTAGATCAGGGATTTTCACCCCTCCACTTT.

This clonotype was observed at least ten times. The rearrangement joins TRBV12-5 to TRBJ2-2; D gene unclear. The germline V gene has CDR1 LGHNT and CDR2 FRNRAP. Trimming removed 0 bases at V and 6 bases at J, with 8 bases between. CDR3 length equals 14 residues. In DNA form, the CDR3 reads TGTGCTAGTGGTTTGGTAGGCCCGCCCGGGGAGCTGTTTTTT. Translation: CASGLVGPPGELFF.

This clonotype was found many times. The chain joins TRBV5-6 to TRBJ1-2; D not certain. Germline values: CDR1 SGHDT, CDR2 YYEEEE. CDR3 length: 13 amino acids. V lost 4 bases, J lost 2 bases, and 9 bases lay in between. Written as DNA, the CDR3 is TGTGCCAGCAGCGGAGGACTGAACTATGGCTACACCTTC. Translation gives CASSGGLNYGYTF. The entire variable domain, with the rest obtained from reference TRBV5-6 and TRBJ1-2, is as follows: DAGVTQSPTHLIKTRGQQVTLRCSPKSGHDTVSWYQQALGQGPQFIFQYYEEEERQRGNFPDRFSGHQFPNYSSELNVNALLLGDSALYLCASSGGLNYGYTFGSGTRLTVV.

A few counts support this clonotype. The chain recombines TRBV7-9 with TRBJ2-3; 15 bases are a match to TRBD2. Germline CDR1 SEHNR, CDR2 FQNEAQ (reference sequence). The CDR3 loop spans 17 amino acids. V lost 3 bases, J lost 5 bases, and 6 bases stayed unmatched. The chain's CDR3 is CASSFWTSGGAKDTQYF. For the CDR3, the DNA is TGTGCCAGCAGCTTCTGGACTAGCGGGGGGGCAAAAGATACGCAGTATTTT.

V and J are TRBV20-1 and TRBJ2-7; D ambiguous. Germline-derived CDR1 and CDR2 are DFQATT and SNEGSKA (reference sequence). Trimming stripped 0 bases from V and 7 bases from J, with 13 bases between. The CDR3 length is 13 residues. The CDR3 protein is CSARDMVLGEQYF. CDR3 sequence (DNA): TGCAGTGCTAGAGACATGGTTCTGGGGGAGCAGTACTTC.

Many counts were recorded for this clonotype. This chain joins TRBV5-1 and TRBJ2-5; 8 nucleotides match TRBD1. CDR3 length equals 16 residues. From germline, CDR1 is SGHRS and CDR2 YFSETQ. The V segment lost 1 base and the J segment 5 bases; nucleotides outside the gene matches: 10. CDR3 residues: CASSLRQGAPGETQYF. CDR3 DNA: TGCGCCAGCAGCTTGAGGCAGGGGGCGCCTGGGGAGACCCAGTACTTC.

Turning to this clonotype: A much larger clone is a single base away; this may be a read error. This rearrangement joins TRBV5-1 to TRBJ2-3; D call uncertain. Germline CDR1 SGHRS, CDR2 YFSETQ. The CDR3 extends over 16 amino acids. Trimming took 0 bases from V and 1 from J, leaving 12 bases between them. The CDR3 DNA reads TGCGCCAGCAGCTTGGCCTCCCAATGGGGCACAGATACGCAGTATTTT. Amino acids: CASSLASQWGTDTQYF.

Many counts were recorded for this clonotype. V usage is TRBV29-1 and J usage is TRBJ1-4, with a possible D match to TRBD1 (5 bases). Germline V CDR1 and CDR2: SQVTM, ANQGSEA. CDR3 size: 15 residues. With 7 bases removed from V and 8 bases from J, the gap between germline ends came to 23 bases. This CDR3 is CSAVGTRGRGEKLFF. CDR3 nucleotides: TGCAGCGCTGTGGGGACTCGCGGGAGAGGCGAAAAACTGTTTTTT.